What follows are 21 T cell receptor beta chains derived from one specimen sequenced in a study of CXCR3-negative and CXCR3-positive naive CD8 T cells (dated by TCRdb to between 2017 and 2020). Sequencing was carried out with a NextSeq 550. The Human TCR Profiling Kit (MiLaboratory) was used to prepare UMI-labeled 5' RACE TRB cDNA libraries. TCRdb reprocessed the reads and lists each CDR3 protein sequence as a single entry, with no DNA. The table for this sample lists under 85,000 distinct CDR3 sequences. The ten top clones hold about 1.5% of the sample. What was sequenced was naive CXCR3- CD8+ T cells from blood. Per the publication, the cell subset or site label means: CD45RO-CCR7+CD27+CD95- naive CD8+ T cells lacking CXCR3 (TNR3-). The receptors here all came from a human donor in good health. Some clones in this sample may be carry-over from other donors' samples.

The CDR3: CASSLPGTPRVFF. This chain connects TRBV28 to TRBJ1-4; TCRdb's D gene call, TRBD1, goes unchecked for lack of DNA. Germline CDR1 is MDHEN and CDR2 is SYDVKM. The CDR3 length is 13 residues.

V is TRBV30 and J is TRBJ2-2. Per the germline V gene, CDR1 is GTSNPN and CDR2 is SVGIG (reference sequence). The CDR3 runs to 15 residues. CDR3 residues: CAWSTGISNTGELFF.

V gene TRBV14 combines with J gene TRBJ1-2; without DNA, the TCRdb call of TRBD1 cannot be checked. The CDR3 is 11 residues long. Germline lookup yields CDR1 SGHDN and CDR2 FVKESK. CDR3 residues: CASTPRGGYTF.

This chain uses TRBV7-2 with TRBJ2-5. CDR3 length: 16 residues. Per the germline V gene, CDR1 is SGHTA and CDR2 is FQGNSA. The CDR3: CASSPTGLIRTETQYF. The full variable domain, completed using reference TRBV7-2 and TRBJ2-5, is GAGVSQSPSNKVTEKGKDVELRCDPISGHTALYWYRQSLGQGLEFLIYFQGNSAPDKSGLPSDRFSAERTGGSVSTLTIQRTQQEDSAVYLCASSPTGLIRTETQYFGPGTRLLVL.

The chain has TRBV5-1 and TRBJ2-2; the TCRdb call, TRBD2, lacks DNA for checking. The CDR3 length is 18 residues. Germline V lookup: CDR1 SGHRS, CDR2 YFSETQ. CDR3 loop: CASSLATLAGAHTGELFF.

The chain joins TRBV28 to TRBJ1-2; TCRdb gives TRBD1 as the D gene, but with no DNA this cannot be confirmed. Germline V CDR1 and CDR2: MDHEN, SYDVKM. The CDR3 runs to 14 residues. The CDR3 sequence: CASSLDRGGYGYTF.

The chain is built from TRBV7-9 and TRBJ1-1; the D gene TCRdb calls, TRBD1, cannot be checked with no DNA. The CDR3 runs to 15 residues. Germline V gene data show CDR1 as SEHNR and CDR2 as FQNEAQ (reference sequence). CDR3 loop: CASSGTGEDHTEAFF.

Here the CDR3 reads CASSYGPSGTSTDTQYF. The genes are TRBV6-2 or TRBV6-3 and TRBJ2-3; TCRdb lists TRBD1, though no DNA is available to test this call. Germline CDR1 MNHEY, CDR2 SVGEGT. The CDR3 runs 17 residues.

The V call is TRBV20-1, the J call TRBJ2-7. The germline V gene encodes CDR1 DFQATT and CDR2 SNEGSKA (reference sequence). The CDR3 totals 13 residues. CDR3 in amino acids: CSARFSSSAEQYF.

The chain links TRBV29-1 to TRBJ2-5; no DNA is available, so the TRBD2 call from TCRdb remains unchecked. Germline CDR1 SQVTM, CDR2 ANQGSEA. The CDR3 extends over 16 amino acids. The CDR3 loop is CSAPSLAGGPWETQYF.

This chain joins TRBV29-1 and TRBJ2-7; the TCRdb D gene call, TRBD1, has no DNA to confirm it. CDR3 length: 14 amino acids. Germline CDR1 and CDR2: SQVTM and ANQGSEA. CDR3 in amino acids: CSVEDRGTSYEQYF.

The chain joins TRBV29-1 to TRBJ2-2. Germline CDR1 SQVTM, CDR2 ANQGSEA. The CDR3 covers 13 residues. This chain's CDR3 is CSVEVFNTGELFF.

The chain combines TRBV14 with TRBJ2-5; TCRdb names TRBD2, which stays unverified in the absence of DNA. The CDR3 runs to 17 residues. Germline V CDR1 and CDR2: SGHDN, FVKESK. The CDR3: CASSQGAGRQVQETQYF.

V gene TRBV6-6 combines with J gene TRBJ2-3. Germline CDR1 MNHNY, CDR2 SVGAGI (reference sequence). The CDR3 is 11 residues long. The CDR3 region is CASRTTDTQYF.

CDR3 protein: CASSLGTTGYGYTF. The J gene is TRBJ1-2, the V gene TRBV7-2. Germline assignment: CDR1 SGHTA and CDR2 FQGNSA. The CDR3 is made up of 14 amino acids. Combining the CDR3 with reference TRBV7-2 and TRBJ1-2 gives the whole variable domain GAGVSQSPSNKVTEKGKDVELRCDPISGHTALYWYRQSLGQGLEFLIYFQGNSAPDKSGLPSDRFSAERTGGSVSTLTIQRTQQEDSAVYLCASSLGTTGYGYTFGSGTRLTVV.

The chain carries TRBV28 and TRBJ2-7; with no DNA, the TCRdb D assignment of TRBD2 cannot be verified. Germline values: CDR1 MDHEN, CDR2 SYDVKM. The CDR3 covers 19 residues. CDR3 in amino acids: CASSLGVGPGLADSYEQYF.

V is TRBV6-1 and J is TRBJ2-3; the TCRdb D gene call, TRBD2, has no DNA to confirm it. The CDR3 covers 15 residues. Germline values: CDR1 MNHNS, CDR2 SASEGT. CDR3 loop: CATGPLAGDTDTQYF.

The chain couples TRBV7-9 to TRBJ1-2; TCRdb reports TRBD1, a call that lacks DNA to check it against. Germline lookup yields CDR1 SEHNR and CDR2 FQNEAQ (reference sequence). This CDR3 comprises 14 residues. The CDR3 sequence is CASSSTGQDYGYTF. The full variable domain, in which reference TRBV7-9 and TRBJ1-2 provide the parts outside the CDR3, is DTGVSQNPRHKITKRGQNVTFRCDPISEHNRLYWYRQTLGQGPEFLTYFQNEAQLEKSRLLSDRFSAERPKGSFSTLEIQRTEQGDSAMYLCASSSTGQDYGYTFGSGTRLTVV.

The chain links TRBV7-9 to TRBJ2-1; TCRdb selects TRBD1, and the lack of DNA leaves this call unchecked. CDR1 and CDR2 from the germline V gene are SEHNR and FQNEAQ (reference sequence). CDR3 length: 13 residues. CDR3 protein: CASSLEGGTEQFF.

This chain joins TRBV20-1 and TRBJ2-3; the TRBD1 assignment by TCRdb is unverifiable without DNA. Germline V gives CDR1 DFQATT, CDR2 SNEGSKA (reference sequence). This CDR3 region has 19 residues. CDR3 in amino acids: CSARDLHALGVPSTDTQYF.

The rearrangement joins TRBV4-1 to TRBJ2-7; TCRdb indicates TRBD1, and absent DNA this call remains unverified. CDR1 and CDR2 (germline): MGHRA, YSYEKL. The CDR3 runs 19 residues. Here the CDR3 reads CASSQEIPTSTLGAYEQYF.